This paragraph reports one TCR beta chain. This receptor's antigen is unknown. The input lacks base qualities; no much larger clone sits a single base away. Separate from the roughly 630-subject first cohort, the validation cohort of more than 90 subjects was the group to which the donors belonged. The sample is drawn from a study of cytomegalovirus exposure and HLA in healthy donors listed by TCRdb under 2017. Regarding the study in general: According to a later analysis, the approximately 120 validation repertoires were produced on the same platform as the approximately 690 repertoires of the first cohort. The study was designed to test whether signatures of past pathogen exposure could be identified by cataloging public T cell receptors. A separate validation cohort of over 95 different subjects was used in addition to the approximately 640-subject first cohort. To predict cytomegalovirus infection status, the study combined high-throughput TCR immunosequencing, statistical association of individual TCRs with disease status, and machine learning.

Study-wide findings and limitations: Of the cluster scores, about 94% were above 0 in a later analysis, which found that TCRs clustered in the first cohort also tended to co-occur in the 95 to 150 validation repertoires. It was suggested by the authors that the approach could potentially be generalized to other disease states and immunological phenotypes. A few of the identified cytomegalovirus-associated TCR beta chains were confirmed in vitro to be specific for cytomegalovirus antigens. The validation cohort had no HLA typing available for a later analysis, so co-occurrence within that cohort was assessed over all 120 or so repertoires. Most TCR sequences were observed very rarely across donors, whereas some public TCRs were present in many individuals. In the study, some 160 TCR beta chains were listed as associated with cytomegalovirus. Cytomegalovirus status was reported to be diagnosed by the classifier with high specificity and sensitivity in both the original and validation cohorts.

The method behind the library was the immunoSEQ multiplex PCR assay. Processing in the source paper ran as follows. A statistical classification framework was developed to diagnose cytomegalovirus status using the catalog of TCR beta chain sequences. TCRdb re-hosts the immuneACCESS table, in-frame sequences only. Its copies lack some clones; in the studies checked, an unresolved V gene accounts for under half of them, and the cause for the rest is not known. V and J calls plus clone size are reproduced from that table; the DNA served to infer D and trimming. Counted in this sample were tens of thousands of clones; 90% to 95% of them appeared once. The ten largest clonotypes hold roughly 2.3% of the sample. Germline trimming: 8 bases from V, 3 bases from J; junction bases outside gene matches: 12. CDR1 is given as MNHNS and CDR2 as SASEGT, both from the germline V gene. Measured from the cysteine to the phenylalanine, the CDR3 is 15 residues long. Just CDR3 DNA is preserved here, 45 bases in frame from base 1.

The sample consisted of PBMCs. This sequence uses TRBV6-1 and TRBJ2-7; TRBD2 aligns with 8 central bases. The source is a woman under 40 in good health and CMV-seronegative. The CDR3 in this case is CASQTLSGVGYEQYF. The DNA sequence follows: TGTGCCAGCCAGACACTTAGCGGGGTAGGCTACGAGCAGTACTTC.